Shown below are 21 T cell receptor beta chains from a single sample sequenced in a study of PD-L1 blockade in urothelial cancer. The protocol was immunoSEQ multiplex PCR, while the TCRdb copy is restricted to in-frame clones and leaves out a portion. The data hold about 72,000 clones, with about 86% observed a single time. Indicated time point: pretreatment peripheral blood. Sequenced material: PBMCs, taken around atezolizumab (anti-PD-L1) treatment. The receptors shown here come from a man in his 60s with urothelial cancer.

The genes are TRBV4-3 and TRBJ2-3; possible D gene TRBD2, 6 bases. Trimming left V 2 bases short and J 4 bases short, with 13 bases between. CDR1 is LGHNA, CDR2 YSLEER, per germline. The CDR3 runs 15 residues. CDR3 sequence: CASSQYSGSPDTQYF. As DNA, the CDR3 is TGCGCCAGCAGCCAATATAGCGGAAGCCCAGATACGCAGTATTTT.

This clone showed up just once. The V and J genes are TRBV5-8 and TRBJ2-5; D possibly corresponds to TRBD1 (6 bases). Deletions cut 0 bases from V and 3 bases from J, with 15 bases between. The CDR3 runs 16 residues. Looked up from germline, CDR1 is SGHTS and CDR2 is YDEGEE. The CDR3 coding sequence is TGTGCCAGCAGCTTGGAGGCCAGGGGCTGGGAAGAGACCCAGTACTTC. It encodes CASSLEARGWEETQYF.

The J gene is TRBJ1-4, the V gene TRBV5-1, with 8 bases matching TRBD1. This CDR3 has 18 residues. The germline V gene has CDR1 SGHRS and CDR2 YFSETQ. Trimming cost V 4 bases and J 2 bases; bases outside gene matches: 13. CDR3 protein: CASSVGRRTGFTNEKLFF. The DNA for the CDR3 is TGCGCCAGCAGCGTGGGTAGGAGGACAGGGTTCACTAATGAAAAACTGTTTTTT. Full variable domain (rest looked up from reference TRBV5-1 and TRBJ1-4): KAGVTQTPRYLIKTRGQQVTLSCSPISGHRSVSWYQQTPGQGLQFLFEYFSETQRNKGNFPGRFSGRQFSNSRSEMNVSTLELGDSALYLCASSVGRRTGFTNEKLFFGSGTQLSVL.

In regard to this clone: Distinct nucleotide sequences in the sample also encode this CDR3. This chain uses TRBV14 with TRBJ2-5, with a possible D match to TRBD1 (5 bases). Trimming pared 2 bases from V and 2 bases from J, leaving 9 bases between. The CDR3 is 14 amino acids. Germline CDR1 is SGHDN and CDR2 is FVKESK. The CDR3 DNA is TGTGCCAGCAGCCAAAATAGGGGACAAGAGACCCAGTACTTC. Translation gives CASSQNRGQETQYF.

The chain links TRBV4-2 to TRBJ2-5; D uncertain. The germline V and J ends were trimmed by 1 base and 2 bases, with 5 bases remaining between them. Germline assignment: CDR1 LGHNA and CDR2 YNFKEQ. The CDR3 length is 13 residues. CDR3 DNA: TGTGCCAGCAGCCAAGGCGGTCAAGAGACCCAGTACTTC. Translating it yields CASSQGGQETQYF.

V gene TRBV7-2 combines with J gene TRBJ1-4; D is undetermined. The CDR3 sequence is 12 residues long. V lost 5 bases, J lost 12 bases, and 13 bases lay in between. Germline loops: CDR1 SGHTA, CDR2 FQGNSA. CDR3 sequence: CASSVVPSQLFF. The CDR3 coding sequence is TGTGCCAGCAGCGTAGTCCCTTCCCAACTGTTTTTT.

The chain employs TRBV9 and TRBJ2-2; 9 positions agree with TRBD2. The CDR3 has 15 residues. Germline assignment: CDR1 SGDLS and CDR2 YYNGEE. With V trimmed by 0 bases and J by 3 bases, 0 bases remained unmatched. CDR3 sequence reads: CASSVGGGDTGELFF. As DNA, the CDR3 is TGTGCCAGCAGCGTAGGCGGGGGGGACACCGGGGAGCTGTTTTTT. The full variable domain, completed using reference TRBV9 and TRBJ2-2, is DSGVTQTPKHLITATGQRVTLRCSPRSGDLSVYWYQQSLDQGLQFLIQYYNGEERAKGNILERFSAQQFPDLHSELNLSSLELGDSALYFCASSVGGGDTGELFFGEGSRLTVL.

This clone has only a few counts. The rearrangement joins TRBV7-2 to TRBJ2-3, with D possibly TRBD2 on 7 matching bases. The CDR3 loop spans 16 amino acids. The V gene's germline CDR1 is SGHTA and CDR2 FQGNSA. V was shortened by 0 bases and J by 4 bases, with 14 bases between the two germline ends. CDR3 nucleotide sequence: TGTGCCAGCAGCTTAGCGCGGGGGCTACCGCCAGATACGCAGTATTTT. As protein: CASSLARGLPPDTQYF.

The V call is TRBV29-1, the J call TRBJ2-3, with 11 bases identical to TRBD2. The CDR3 runs to 15 residues. V was clipped by 7 bases and J by 4 bases; unmatched bases: 10. CDR1 is SQVTM and CDR2 is ANQGSEA in the germline V gene. The CDR3 reads CSARHSGGDADTQYF. Here the CDR3 DNA reads TGCAGCGCTCGCCATAGCGGGGGGGATGCAGATACGCAGTATTTT.

The chain couples TRBV7-2 to TRBJ1-1; 7 bases are shared with TRBD1. Germline lookup yields CDR1 SGHTA and CDR2 FQGNSA. The CDR3 totals 16 residues. The V segment lost 1 base and the J segment 7 bases; nucleotides outside the gene matches: 12. DNA of the CDR3: TGTGCCAGCAGCTTAGTATATATTGGGACAGAGAATGAAGCTTTCTTT. This codes for CASSLVYIGTENEAFF.

The chain carries TRBV9 and TRBJ2-3; D not resolved. Trimming took off 0 bases at V and 5 bases at J, with 10 bases between the two ends. CDR1 and CDR2 (germline): SGDLS, YYNGEE. CDR3 length: 14 amino acids. CDR3 amino acids: CASSVEASEDTQYF. In DNA, the CDR3 is TGTGCCAGCAGCGTAGAGGCTAGTGAAGATACGCAGTATTTT.

The rearrangement links TRBV9 to TRBJ1-4; no reliable D call. This CDR3 comprises 14 residues. The germline CDR1 and CDR2 sequences are SGDLS and YYNGEE. V was trimmed by 4 bases and J by 3 bases, leaving 10 bases between them. The CDR3 protein is CASSSGWANEKLFF. In DNA, the CDR3 is TGTGCCAGCAGCTCGGGGTGGGCTAATGAAAAACTGTTTTTT.

This clone was found a few times. The chain carries TRBV4-3 and TRBJ2-1; D ambiguous. V lost 0 bases and J lost 10, with 7 bases in between. This CDR3 spans 12 amino acids. Germline CDR1 is LGHNA and CDR2 is YSLEER. This CDR3 reads CASSQDRGEQFF. DNA of the CDR3: TGCGCCAGCAGCCAAGACCGAGGCGAGCAGTTCTTC.

This chain joins TRBV13 and TRBJ2-7; 10 bases fit TRBD2. Germline CDR1 and CDR2: PRHDT and FYEKMQ (reference sequence). There are 15 residues in the CDR3. V shed 4 bases and J 4 bases; nucleotides not matched to a gene: 7. The CDR3 is CASSYYSGGRYEQYF. DNA of the CDR3: TGTGCCAGCAGCTATTATAGCGGGGGGAGGTACGAGCAGTACTTC.

The chain combines TRBV30 with TRBJ2-7; 10 bases line up with TRBD2. From germline, CDR1 is GTSNPN and CDR2 SVGIG (reference sequence). The CDR3 covers 16 residues. V trimming: 0 bases; J trimming: 4 bases; junction bases outside the gene matches: 9. The CDR3 nucleotides are TGTGCCTGGAGTGTGTCGAGACTAGCGGGTCGGTACGAGCAGTACTTC. It yields the protein CAWSVSRLAGRYEQYF. The entire variable domain, with the rest obtained from reference TRBV30 and TRBJ2-7, is as follows: SQTIHQWPATLVQPVGSPLSLECTVEGTSNPNLYWYRQAAGRGLQLLFYSVGIGQISSEVPQNLSASRPQDRQFILSSKKLLLSDSGFYLCAWSVSRLAGRYEQYFGPGTRLTVT.

The table lists this clone with a count of one. V and J are TRBV30 and TRBJ1-5; maybe TRBD1 (6 bases). Trimming took off 2 bases at V and 7 bases at J, with 24 bases between the two ends. This CDR3 is built from 17 residues. Germline V gene data show CDR1 as GTSNPN and CDR2 as SVGIG (reference sequence). The CDR3 region is CAWSLGRGPLSLQPQHF. CDR3 in DNA: TGTGCCTGGAGTCTCGGCAGGGGTCCCCTCTCGTTGCAGCCCCAGCATTTT.

The V and J genes are TRBV27 and TRBJ1-4; D is uncertain. The CDR3 spans 14 residues. From germline, CDR1 is MNHEY and CDR2 SMNVEV (reference sequence). V lost 4 bases and J 0 bases, leaving 6 bases between the germline ends. DNA of the CDR3: TGTGCCAGCAGTTCCGCTACAACTAATGAAAAACTGTTTTTT. Translating gives CASSSATTNEKLFF.

The chain employs TRBV6-1 and TRBJ2-3; TRBD2 might be the D (6 bases). Trimming stripped 4 bases from V and 5 bases from J, with 19 bases between. The CDR3 has 16 residues. Germline V gene sequence: CDR1 MNHNS, CDR2 SASEGT. CDR3 bases: TGTGCCAGCAGTGGAGGGATGGGGCGCGGGGTAGATACGCAGTATTTT. It specifies CASSGGMGRGVDTQYF.

V is TRBV4-1 and J is TRBJ2-5; possibly TRBD1 for D (6 bases). The germline V gene encodes CDR1 MGHRA and CDR2 YSYEKL. Deletions cut 0 bases from V and 9 bases from J, with 14 bases between. This CDR3 contains 14 residues. The CDR3 spells CASSQELDSHPQYF. DNA of the CDR3: TGCGCCAGCAGCCAAGAACTGGACAGTCACCCCCAGTACTTC.

This clone was picked up one time. The V call is TRBV30, the J call TRBJ2-7, with 7 nucleotides matching TRBD1. Germline V gives CDR1 GTSNPN, CDR2 SVGIG (reference sequence). The trim removed 7 bases at V and 0 bases at J, leaving 12 bases unmatched. The CDR3 is 15 residues long. The CDR3 DNA is TGTGCCTTCCTACGGTTCGGGACAGTCTCCTACGAGCAGTACTTC. As protein: CAFLRFGTVSYEQYF.

CDR3 sequence: CASSQGVRKQETQYF. CDR3 nucleotides: TGCGCCAGCAGCCAAGGGGTGCGGAAACAAGAGACCCAGTACTTC. This chain uses TRBV4-1 with TRBJ2-5; D is unclear. Germline V lookup: CDR1 MGHRA, CDR2 YSYEKL. This CDR3 region has 15 residues. The V and J ends lost 1 base and 2 bases respectively, with 11 bases between them.